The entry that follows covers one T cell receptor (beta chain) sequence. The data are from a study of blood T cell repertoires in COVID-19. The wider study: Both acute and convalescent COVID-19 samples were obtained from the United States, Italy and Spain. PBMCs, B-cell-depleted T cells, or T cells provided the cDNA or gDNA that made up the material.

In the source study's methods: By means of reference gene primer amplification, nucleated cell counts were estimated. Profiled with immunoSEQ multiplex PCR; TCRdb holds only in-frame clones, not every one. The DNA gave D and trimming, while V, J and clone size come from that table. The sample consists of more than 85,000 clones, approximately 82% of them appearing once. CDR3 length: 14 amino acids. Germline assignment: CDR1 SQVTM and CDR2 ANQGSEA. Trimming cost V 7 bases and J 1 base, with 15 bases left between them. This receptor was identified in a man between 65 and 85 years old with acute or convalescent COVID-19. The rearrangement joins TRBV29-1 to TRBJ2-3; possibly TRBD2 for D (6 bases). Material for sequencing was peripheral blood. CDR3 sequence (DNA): TGCAGCGCTAAGCTCGGGGGTGGCACAGATACGCAGTATTTT. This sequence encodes CSAKLGGGTDTQYF.